The clone carrying this T cell receptor beta chain showed up many times. Its antigen remains unknown. This sample was taken from a study of early T cells in non-severe SARS-CoV-2 infection. Study-level background: The input, bulk RNA from unsorted whole blood, was sequenced, and chains were unpaired.

Looked up from germline, CDR1 is SNHLY and CDR2 is FYNNEI. The length of the CDR3 is 13 residues. J was trimmed by 4 bases and V by 10 bases; bases with no gene match: 6. Study findings and constraints: Anti-spike CD8 responses were favored in VDJdb matching, and private and CD4 specificities were missed.

Unique molecular identifiers were affixed to single, distinct cDNA molecules. TCRdb used MiXCR to reprocess the 5' RACE reads, holding one entry per CDR3 protein. The table lists 40,000 to 60,000 distinct CDR3 sequences, less than 4.5% of them singletons. This chain connects TRBV2 to TRBJ2-3, with 9 positions matching TRBD1. The TCR originated in an adult who was a healthcare worker with PCR-confirmed SARS-CoV-2 infection or an uninfected control (not recorded which). The material sequenced was whole blood. CDR3 DNA sequence: TGTGCCATCGGGACAGGGATGGCAGATACGCAGTATTTT. Amino acids: CAIGTGMADTQYF.